Below, one TCR beta chain is given with its context. Its antigen is not known. The CDR3 is made up of 15 amino acids. Unmatched junction bases numbered 9, after V lost 5 bases and J lost 4 bases. The germline CDR1 and CDR2 sequences are SEHNR and FQNEAQ (reference sequence). The sequenced template was RNA, covering the TCR beta CDR3 region. HTBI primers were used in a first-round RT-PCR, which preceded a second-round multiplex PCR. Via MiXCR, TCRdb re-called the multiplex PCR reads, giving one row per CDR3 protein. Of around 1,200,000 distinct CDR3 sequences listed, 35% to 40% are singletons. Ages of hyperthyroidism patients ran from 18 to 65, and their diagnoses were new, under 2 months' duration. These data belong to a study of Graves' ophthalmopathy and Graves' hyperthyroidism. The study's findings and limits: The majority of expanded thyroid clonotypes above 0.001 frequency also occurred in blood. The model's prediction of ophthalmopathy progression had 70.59% sensitivity and around 78% specificity.

Sequenced sample: peripheral blood or thyroid tissue (not recorded which). The rearrangement joins TRBV7-9 to TRBJ2-7; TRBD2 aligns across 9 bases. This clonotype was sampled from an adult man with Graves' hyperthyroidism. The CDR3 region is CASSQGGRAWYEQYF. Written as DNA, the CDR3 is TGTGCCAGCAGCCAAGGCGGGAGGGCCTGGTACGAGCAGTACTTC.